Included here is one T cell receptor beta chain sequence, with context. Its antigen is unknown. The repertoire was sequenced with immunoSEQ multiplex PCR; TCRdb's copy has only in-frame clones and lacks some. The sample records tens of thousands of clones, just over 85% being singletons. This sample stems from a study of T cell responses to AZD1222 COVID-19 vaccine. The CDR3 is made up of 14 amino acids. In germline, CDR1 is SNHLY, CDR2 FYNNEI. J lost 2 bases, V lost 6 bases, and 5 bases had no gene match. The study, taken as a whole, reports: Clonal diversity was possibly underestimated, and the donors were mostly white British, with more females. Repertoire sampling happened only post peak T cell response. Only five or six AZD1222 recipients were seropositive at baseline. Spike was spanned by vaccine-associated CD4 TCRs, which were dominant at 160-218 and 743-854.

The material was peripheral blood, obtained on day 0 of AZD1222 vaccination. The chain has TRBV2 and TRBJ1-1, with 8 bases fitting TRBD1. The receptor's source is an adult in good health. The CDR3 nucleotides read TGTGCCAGCAGAGCCGACAGGGGAAACACTGAAGCTTTCTTT. It specifies CASRADRGNTEAFF.